These 21 T cell receptor beta chains were sequenced from one sample in a study of blood T cell repertoires in COVID-19. Libraries were prepared by immunoSEQ multiplex PCR; TCRdb keeps only in-frame clonotypes and omits some of them. This sample has 120,000 or so clones, with 88% found just once. What was sequenced was peripheral blood. These receptors were obtained from a man aged 50-60 years with acute or convalescent COVID-19.

The gene calls are TRBV6-2 or TRBV6-3 and TRBJ2-3, with D unresolved. This CDR3 region has 13 residues. The V end lost 4 bases, the J end lost 6 bases, and 11 bases lay between the germline ends. CDR1 and CDR2 (germline): MNHEY, SVGEGT. The DNA for the CDR3 is TGTGCCAGCAGTTTCCTGGCTCGCGATACGCAGTATTTT. It translates to CASSFLARDTQYF.

CDR3 nucleotide sequence: TGTGCCAGCAGCTTATCTGGGCCGCATGAGCAGTTCTTC. Amino acids: CASSLSGPHEQFF. The rearrangement uses TRBV13 and TRBJ2-1, with D uncertain. V dropped 2 bases and J dropped 8 bases, with 10 bases sitting between them. This CDR3 is built from 13 residues. CDR1 PRHDT and CDR2 FYEKMQ come from the germline V gene (reference sequence).

This clone occurred once. The V gene is TRBV12-3 or TRBV12-4, the J gene TRBJ1-2, with D hard to call. This CDR3 is built from 13 residues. The ends were cut back, 11 bases at V and 2 bases at J, with 15 bases in the middle. CDR3 nucleotides: TGTGCCGTGGGCCGTCCCTCCAACTATGGCTACACCTTC. Translation: CAVGRPSNYGYTF.

V is TRBV19 and J is TRBJ1-1, with D possibly TRBD1 on 5 matching bases. Trimming took 5 bases from V and 4 from J, leaving 23 bases between them. In germline, CDR1 is LNHDA, CDR2 SQIVND (reference sequence). The CDR3 has 17 residues. The CDR3 sequence: CASSPDMAGLLGTEAFF. CDR3 nucleotides: TGTGCCAGTAGTCCTGACATGGCAGGGTTATTAGGCACTGAAGCTTTCTTT.

The J gene is TRBJ2-5, the V gene TRBV3-1 (or the pseudogene TRBV3-2); TRBD2 is a possible D gene (6 bases). Germline values: CDR1 LGHDT, CDR2 YNNKEL (reference sequence). The CDR3 consists of 15 residues. V lost 2 bases and J 0 bases, leaving 10 bases between the germline ends. Here the CDR3 reads CASSQQGLNQETQYF. In DNA form, the CDR3 reads TGTGCCAGCAGCCAACAGGGACTGAACCAAGAGACCCAGTACTTC.

V and J are TRBV18 and TRBJ2-1; perhaps TRBD1 as D (6 bases). V was clipped by 4 bases and J by 4 bases, with 20 bases between them. The CDR3 covers 17 residues. Germline CDR1 is KGHSH and CDR2 is LQKENI. The CDR3 sequence is CASSRPTGPMTYNEQFF. In nucleotides, the CDR3 is TGTGCCAGCTCACGTCCGACAGGCCCAATGACATACAATGAGCAGTTCTTC.

This rearrangement joins TRBV3-1 (or the pseudogene TRBV3-2) to TRBJ1-3; D ambiguous. V was shortened by 1 base and J by 11 bases, with 6 bases between the two germline ends. This CDR3 spans 11 amino acids. Germline loops: CDR1 LGHDT, CDR2 YNNKEL (reference sequence). The CDR3 protein is CASSQAGAIYF. CDR3 in DNA: TGTGCCAGCAGCCAAGCGGGAGCCATATATTTT.

The rearrangement joins TRBV4-1 to TRBJ2-7, with TRBD2 as a possible D gene (6 bases). The CDR3 sequence is 16 residues long. The V gene's germline CDR1 is MGHRA and CDR2 YSYEKL. V lost 0 bases and J 1 base, leaving 13 bases between the germline ends. This CDR3 reads CASSQELGRESYEQYF. The CDR3 DNA reads TGCGCCAGCAGCCAAGAATTGGGGCGGGAATCCTACGAGCAGTACTTC.

The chain combines TRBV24-1 with TRBJ2-7; the D gene is possibly TRBD1 (5 bases). The germline V gene encodes CDR1 KGHDR and CDR2 SFDVKD. CDR3 size: 15 residues. The V end was cut by 5 bases, the J end by 3 bases, with 16 bases between. CDR3 nucleotides: TGTGCCACCAGTGGTTACAGCTCTGGACACTACGAGCAGTACTTC. Translation: CATSGYSSGHYEQYF.

The J gene is TRBJ2-1, the V gene TRBV24-1, with 10 positions matching TRBD2. After removal of 4 bases from V and 8 bases from J, the junction contained 10 bases not matched to a gene. The CDR3 is made up of 16 amino acids. CDR1 is KGHDR and CDR2 is SFDVKD in the germline V gene. The chain's CDR3 is CATSEPGVAGGYEQFF. The CDR3 DNA is TGTGCCACCAGTGAGCCGGGAGTAGCGGGAGGATATGAGCAGTTCTTC.

The chain combines TRBV11-2 with TRBJ2-1; 13 nucleotides match TRBD2. Trimming removed 5 bases from V and 8 bases from J; junction bases left unmatched: 6. The CDR3 consists of 15 residues. The V gene's germline CDR1 is SGHAT and CDR2 FQNNGV. CDR3 sequence reads: CASSLGLAGADEQFF. CDR3 nucleotide sequence: TGTGCCAGCAGCCTCGGACTAGCGGGAGCAGATGAGCAGTTCTTC.

This clone was detected only once. The chain is built from TRBV19 and TRBJ2-1; D might be TRBD2 (5 bases). Germline CDR1 is LNHDA and CDR2 is SQIVND (reference sequence). The V and J ends lost 3 bases and 3 bases respectively, with 18 bases between them. The CDR3 consists of 17 residues. The CDR3 loop reads CASSIGGGAADYNEQFF. CDR3 coding DNA: TGTGCCAGTAGTATCGGAGGAGGAGCGGCTGACTACAATGAGCAGTTCTTC. Based on the CDR3 plus reference TRBV19 and TRBJ2-1, the full variable domain is DGGITQSPKYLFRKEGQNVTLSCEQNLNHDAMYWYRQDPGQGLRLIYYSQIVNDFQKGDIAEGYSVSREKKESFPLTVTSAQKNPTAFYLCASSIGGGAADYNEQFFGPGTRLTVL.

This chain uses TRBV7-9 with TRBJ2-7; D not certain. Germline V gene data show CDR1 as SEHNR and CDR2 as FQNEAQ (reference sequence). The CDR3 consists of 15 residues. The ends were cut back, 0 bases at V and 2 bases at J, with 11 bases in the middle. The CDR3 DNA sequence: TGTGCCAGCAGCTTAGCGAAGTCAGTTCCCTACGAGCAGTACTTC. It encodes CASSLAKSVPYEQYF.

The chain is built from TRBV5-1 and TRBJ2-7, with TRBD1 matching 9 bases. V shed 2 bases and J 5 bases; nucleotides not matched to a gene: 5. The CDR3 extends over 14 amino acids. The germline V gene encodes CDR1 SGHRS and CDR2 YFSETQ. CDR3 amino acids: CASSLGQGWDEQYF. In DNA, the CDR3 is TGCGCCAGCAGCTTAGGACAGGGGTGGGACGAGCAGTACTTC.

This clone was detected ten times or more. The rearrangement joins TRBV4-1 to TRBJ1-1; D is perhaps TRBD1 (6 bases). Germline V gene data show CDR1 as MGHRA and CDR2 as YSYEKL. CDR3 length: 13 residues. Trimming shortened V by 4 bases and J by 2 bases, and 8 bases separated the two germline ends. CDR3: CASSLQGNTEAFF. The CDR3 region has the DNA TGCGCCAGCAGCCTACAGGGTAACACTGAAGCTTTCTTT.

The chain couples TRBV21-1 to TRBJ1-3; TRBD1, the table's D call, lacks a check against the DNA. TRBV21-1 is classified as a pseudogene. The CDR3 contains 19 residues. The CDR3 DNA follows: TGTGCCAGCAGCAGGGCGGATAGACAGGCGTCCCCCTCTGGAAACACCATATATTTT. Its translation: CASSRADRQASPSGNTIYF.

This sequence joins TRBV27 and TRBJ2-2, with 12 bases that match TRBD1. In germline, CDR1 is MNHEY, CDR2 SMNVEV (reference sequence). The CDR3 runs to 18 residues. J gave up 4 bases and V 4 bases, and 10 bases lay outside the gene matches. In nucleotides, the CDR3 is TGTGCCAGCAGTTCCCCGGGACAGGGGGCGCCGGGCACCGGGGAGCTGTTTTTT. This gives the protein CASSSPGQGAPGTGELFF.

This rearrangement joins TRBV5-8 to TRBJ2-7, with D perhaps TRBD1 (5 bases). This CDR3 has 15 amino acids. V lost 1 base to trimming and J lost 2 bases, with 13 bases between them. Looked up from germline, CDR1 is SGHTS and CDR2 is YDEGEE. CDR3 nucleotide sequence: TGTGCCAGCAGCTTGAGGGGATACGGCACCTACGAGCAGTACTTC. Residues: CASSLRGYGTYEQYF.

The chain combines TRBV19 with TRBJ1-2, with D uncertain. CDR1 and CDR2 (germline): LNHDA, SQIVND (reference sequence). Trimming pared 1 base from V and 6 bases from J, leaving 9 bases between. The length of the CDR3 is 13 residues. This CDR3 reads CASSIVAGDGYTF. The CDR3 DNA reads as TGTGCCAGTAGTATAGTCGCTGGAGATGGCTACACCTTC.

The count of this clone is one. V usage is TRBV7-9 and J usage is TRBJ2-3; D is possibly TRBD2 (5 bases). The CDR3 is 13 amino acids. CDR1 is SEHNR and CDR2 is FQNEAQ in the germline V gene (reference sequence). Trimming removed 5 bases from V and 2 bases from J, with 8 bases in between. CDR3 nucleotides: TGTGCCAGCAGCCGGGGTCCCACAGATACGCAGTATTTT. Its protein is CASSRGPTDTQYF.

The chain employs TRBV10-3 and TRBJ2-2, with D possibly matching TRBD1 (6 bases). The CDR3 has 14 residues. Germline lookup yields CDR1 ENHRY and CDR2 SYGVKD. With 5 bases removed from V and 8 bases from J, the gap between germline ends came to 15 bases. Written as DNA, the CDR3 is TGTGCCATCAGTACAGGGAGTATGCAGGGGGAGCTGTTTTTT. Encoded protein: CAISTGSMQGELFF.